Listed below are T cell receptor beta chains from one sample, sequenced in a study of blood T cell repertoires in COVID-19. The table came from immunoSEQ multiplex PCR; TCRdb's copy has only in-frame clones and leaves some out. The repertoire includes about 300,000 clones, around 89% of them detected once, and about 5% sits in the top ten. The material sequenced was peripheral blood. The receptors were gathered from a man aged 40-49 years with acute or convalescent COVID-19. Each CDR3 is given with its conserved first and last residue. Not every row has a clone size; where given, it reads once, few, many or a size class.

>TRBJ2-7|-|17|TRBV27
CASSLLTSGGNSYEQYF
>TRBJ2-7|once|13|TRBV30
CAWSADRGAEQYF
>TRBJ1-1|-|16|TRBV6-5
CASSLHGGRVNTEAFF
>TRBJ1-2|-|12|TRBV6-5
CASSRGSYGYTF
>TRBJ2-2|-|16|TRBV11-2
CASSARQDSNTGELFF
>TRBJ2-4|once|17|TRBV7-9
CASSLSGQGRAKNIQYF
>TRBJ1-1|once|15|TRBV7-3
CASSSSSGGNTEAFF
>TRBJ2-6|once|17|TRBV24-1
CATSAHRGGSGANVLTF
>TRBJ2-3|-|11|TRBV6-6
CASSPADTQYF
>TRBJ1-6|-|14|TRBV5-1
CASSSGQGNSPLHF
>TRBJ2-4|-|17|TRBV6-2/TRBV6-3
CASSYPSTWVAKNIQYF